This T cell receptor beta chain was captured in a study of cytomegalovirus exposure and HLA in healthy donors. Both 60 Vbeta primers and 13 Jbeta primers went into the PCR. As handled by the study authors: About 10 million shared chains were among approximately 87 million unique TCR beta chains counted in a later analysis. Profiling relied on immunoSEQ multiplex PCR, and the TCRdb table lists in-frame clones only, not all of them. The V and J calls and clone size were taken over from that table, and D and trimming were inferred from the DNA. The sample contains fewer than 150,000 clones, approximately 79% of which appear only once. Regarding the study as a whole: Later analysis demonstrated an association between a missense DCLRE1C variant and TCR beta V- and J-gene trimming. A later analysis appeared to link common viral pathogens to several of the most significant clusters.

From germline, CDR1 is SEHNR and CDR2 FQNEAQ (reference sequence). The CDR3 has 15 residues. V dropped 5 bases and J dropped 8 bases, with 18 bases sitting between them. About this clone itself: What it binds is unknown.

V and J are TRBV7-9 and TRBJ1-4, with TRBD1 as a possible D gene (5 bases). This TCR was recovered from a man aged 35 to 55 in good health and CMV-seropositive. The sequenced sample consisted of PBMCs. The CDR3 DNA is TGTGCCAGCAGCGGGCCCCGGGGGGAGATGGAAAAACTGTTTTTT. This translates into CASSGPRGEMEKLFF.